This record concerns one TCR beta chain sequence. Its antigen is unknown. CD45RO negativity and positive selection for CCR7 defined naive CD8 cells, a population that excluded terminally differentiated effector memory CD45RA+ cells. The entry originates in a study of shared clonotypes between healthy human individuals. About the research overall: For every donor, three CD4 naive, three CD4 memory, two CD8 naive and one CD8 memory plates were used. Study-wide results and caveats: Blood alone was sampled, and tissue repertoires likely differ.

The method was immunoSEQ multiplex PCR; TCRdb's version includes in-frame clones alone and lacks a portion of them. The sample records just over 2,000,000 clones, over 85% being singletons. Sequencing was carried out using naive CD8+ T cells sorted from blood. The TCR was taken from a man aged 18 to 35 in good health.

DNA for the CDR3: TGTGCCTGGAGTGTACAGTGGGGGGCGGATAATTCACCCCTCCACTTT. Its translation: CAWSVQWGADNSPLHF. The chain links TRBV30 to TRBJ1-6; a weak D match, TRBD1 (6 bases). V lost 0 bases and J lost 5, with 14 bases in between. Germline V lookup: CDR1 GTSNPN, CDR2 SVGIG (reference sequence). The CDR3 covers 16 residues. The whole variable domain, filled in from reference TRBV30 and TRBJ1-6, reads SQTIHQWPATLVQPVGSPLSLECTVEGTSNPNLYWYRQAAGRGLQLLFYSVGIGQISSEVPQNLSASRPQDRQFILSSKKLLLSDSGFYLCAWSVQWGADNSPLHFGNGTRLTVT.